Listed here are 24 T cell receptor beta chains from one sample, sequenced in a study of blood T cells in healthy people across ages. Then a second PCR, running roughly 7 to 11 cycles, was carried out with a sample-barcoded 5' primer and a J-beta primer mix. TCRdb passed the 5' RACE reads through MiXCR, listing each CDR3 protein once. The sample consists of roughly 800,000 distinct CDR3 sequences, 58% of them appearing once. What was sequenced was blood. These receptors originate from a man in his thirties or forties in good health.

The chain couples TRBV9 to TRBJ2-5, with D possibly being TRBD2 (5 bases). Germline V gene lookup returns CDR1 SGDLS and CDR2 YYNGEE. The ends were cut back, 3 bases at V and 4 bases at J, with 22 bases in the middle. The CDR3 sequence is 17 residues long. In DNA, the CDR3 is TGTGCCAGCAGCGCGAGGGCATCAGCATGGGCAGTAGAGACCCAGTACTTC. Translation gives CASSARASAWAVETQYF.

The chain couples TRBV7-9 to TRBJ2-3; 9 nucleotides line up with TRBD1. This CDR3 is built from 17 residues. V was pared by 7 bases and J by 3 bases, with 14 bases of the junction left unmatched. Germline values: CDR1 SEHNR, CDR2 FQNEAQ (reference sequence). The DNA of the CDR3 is TGTGCCAGCATCCCCAGGACAGGACAGGGGTCTACAGATACGCAGTATTTT. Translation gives CASIPRTGQGSTDTQYF. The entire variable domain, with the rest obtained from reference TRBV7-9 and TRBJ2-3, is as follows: DTGVSQNPRHKITKRGQNVTFRCDPISEHNRLYWYRQTLGQGPEFLTYFQNEAQLEKSRLLSDRFSAERPKGSFSTLEIQRTEQGDSAMYLCASIPRTGQGSTDTQYFGPGTRLTVL.

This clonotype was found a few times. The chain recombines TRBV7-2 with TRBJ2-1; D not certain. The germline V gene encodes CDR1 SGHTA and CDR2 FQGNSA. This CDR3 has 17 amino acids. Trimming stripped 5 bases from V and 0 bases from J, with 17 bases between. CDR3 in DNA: TGTGCCAGCAGCGCCTTAGCTGCTGGGCGCTCCTACAATGAGCAGTTCTTC. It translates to CASSALAAGRSYNEQFF. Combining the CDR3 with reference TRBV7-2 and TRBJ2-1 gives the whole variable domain GAGVSQSPSNKVTEKGKDVELRCDPISGHTALYWYRQSLGQGLEFLIYFQGNSAPDKSGLPSDRFSAERTGGSVSTLTIQRTQQEDSAVYLCASSALAAGRSYNEQFFGPGTRLTVL.

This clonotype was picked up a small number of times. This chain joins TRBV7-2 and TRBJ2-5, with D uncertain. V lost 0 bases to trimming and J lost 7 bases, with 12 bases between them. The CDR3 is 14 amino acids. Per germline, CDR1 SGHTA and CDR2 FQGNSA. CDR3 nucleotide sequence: TGTGCCAGCAGCTTAGCGCACACAAGTGGGACCCAGTACTTC. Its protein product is CASSLAHTSGTQYF.

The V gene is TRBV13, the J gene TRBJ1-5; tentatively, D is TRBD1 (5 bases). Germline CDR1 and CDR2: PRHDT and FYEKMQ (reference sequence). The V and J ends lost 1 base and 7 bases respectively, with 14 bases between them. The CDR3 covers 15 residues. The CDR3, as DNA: TGTGCCAGCAGCTTAGCTCGGGGGAACGGGCAGCCCCAGCATTTT. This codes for CASSLARGNGQPQHF.

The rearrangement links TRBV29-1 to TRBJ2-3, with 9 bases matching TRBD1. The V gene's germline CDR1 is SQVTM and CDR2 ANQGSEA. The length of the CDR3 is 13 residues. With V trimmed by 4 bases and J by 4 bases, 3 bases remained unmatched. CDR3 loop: CSVGGQGSDTQYF. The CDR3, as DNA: TGCAGCGTTGGGGGACAGGGTTCAGATACGCAGTATTTT.

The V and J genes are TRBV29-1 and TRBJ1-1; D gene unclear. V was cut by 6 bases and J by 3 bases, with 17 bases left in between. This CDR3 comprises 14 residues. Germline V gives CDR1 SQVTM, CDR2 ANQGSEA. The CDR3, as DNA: TGCAGCGTCCGCCCCGGAGGTAGGGACACTGAAGCTTTCTTT. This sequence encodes CSVRPGGRDTEAFF.

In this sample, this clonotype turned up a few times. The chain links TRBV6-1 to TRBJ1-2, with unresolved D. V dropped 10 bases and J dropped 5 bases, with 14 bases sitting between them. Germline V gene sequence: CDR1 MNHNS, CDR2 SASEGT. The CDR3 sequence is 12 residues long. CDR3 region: CAILFVRYGYTF. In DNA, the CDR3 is TGTGCCATTTTATTTGTGCGGTATGGCTACACCTTC.

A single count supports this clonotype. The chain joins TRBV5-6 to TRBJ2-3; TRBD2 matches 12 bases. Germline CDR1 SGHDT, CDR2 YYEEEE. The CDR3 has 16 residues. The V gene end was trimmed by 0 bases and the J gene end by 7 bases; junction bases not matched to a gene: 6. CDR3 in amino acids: CASSLGPGLAGHTQYF. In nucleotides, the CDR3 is TGTGCCAGCAGCTTGGGCCCGGGACTAGCGGGTCATACGCAGTATTTT.

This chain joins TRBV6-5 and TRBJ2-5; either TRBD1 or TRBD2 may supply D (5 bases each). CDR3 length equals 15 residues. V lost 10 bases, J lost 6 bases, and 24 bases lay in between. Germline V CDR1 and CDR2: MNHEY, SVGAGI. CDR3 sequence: CATRRQRLGGKTQYF. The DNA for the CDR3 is TGTGCCACGCGGAGACAGCGGCTGGGTGGGAAGACCCAGTACTTC.

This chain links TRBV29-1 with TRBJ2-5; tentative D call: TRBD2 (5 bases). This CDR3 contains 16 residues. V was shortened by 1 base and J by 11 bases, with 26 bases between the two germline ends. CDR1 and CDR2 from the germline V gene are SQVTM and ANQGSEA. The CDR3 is CSVEARSGAEGNEQYF. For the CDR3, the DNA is TGCAGCGTTGAAGCCCGTTCAGGAGCGGAAGGTAATGAGCAGTACTTC.

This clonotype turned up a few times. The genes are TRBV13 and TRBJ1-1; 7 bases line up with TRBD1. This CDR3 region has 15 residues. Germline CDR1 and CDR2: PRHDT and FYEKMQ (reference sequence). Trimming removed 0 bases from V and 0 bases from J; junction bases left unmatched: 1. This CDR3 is CASSLGGTVNTEAFF. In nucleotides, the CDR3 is TGTGCCAGCAGCTTAGGTGGGACAGTGAACACTGAAGCTTTCTTT. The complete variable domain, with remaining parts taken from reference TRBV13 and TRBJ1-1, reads AAGVIQSPRHLIKEKRETATLKCYPIPRHDTVYWYQQGPGQDPQFLISFYEKMQSDKGSIPDRFSAQQFSDYHSELNMSSLELGDSALYFCASSLGGTVNTEAFFGQGTRLTVV.

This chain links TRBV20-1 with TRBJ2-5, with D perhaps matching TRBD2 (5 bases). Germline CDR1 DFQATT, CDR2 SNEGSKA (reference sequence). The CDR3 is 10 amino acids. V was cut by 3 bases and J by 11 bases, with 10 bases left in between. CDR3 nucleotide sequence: TGCAGTGCTAGGGGAGAGGAGCAGTACTTC. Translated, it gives CSARGEEQYF.

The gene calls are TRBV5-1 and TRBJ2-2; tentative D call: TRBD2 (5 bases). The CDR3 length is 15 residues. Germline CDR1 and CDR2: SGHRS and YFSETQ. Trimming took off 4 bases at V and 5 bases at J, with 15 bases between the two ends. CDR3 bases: TGCGCCAGCAGCCAGTTAGATGGCGGGACCGGGGAGCTGTTTTTT. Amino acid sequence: CASSQLDGGTGELFF.

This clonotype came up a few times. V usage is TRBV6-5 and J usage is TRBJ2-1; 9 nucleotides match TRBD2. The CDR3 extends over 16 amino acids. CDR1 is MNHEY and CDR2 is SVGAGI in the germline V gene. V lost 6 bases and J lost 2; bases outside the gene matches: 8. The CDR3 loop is CASRSGGNTAYNEQFF. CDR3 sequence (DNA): TGTGCCAGCAGGAGCGGGGGGAACACTGCCTACAATGAGCAGTTCTTC.

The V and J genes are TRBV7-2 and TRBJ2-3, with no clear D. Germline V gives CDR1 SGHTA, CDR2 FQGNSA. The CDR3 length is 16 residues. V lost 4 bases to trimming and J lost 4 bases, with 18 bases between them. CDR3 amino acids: CASSSRPPPISDTQYF. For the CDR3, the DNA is TGTGCCAGCAGCTCCCGCCCTCCACCGATTTCAGATACGCAGTATTTT.

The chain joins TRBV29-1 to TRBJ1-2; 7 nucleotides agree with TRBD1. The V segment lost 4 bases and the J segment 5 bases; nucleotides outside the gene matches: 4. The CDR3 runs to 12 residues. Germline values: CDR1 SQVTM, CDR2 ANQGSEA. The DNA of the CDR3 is TGCAGCGTTGCCAGGACAGGTTATGGCTACACCTTC. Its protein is CSVARTGYGYTF.

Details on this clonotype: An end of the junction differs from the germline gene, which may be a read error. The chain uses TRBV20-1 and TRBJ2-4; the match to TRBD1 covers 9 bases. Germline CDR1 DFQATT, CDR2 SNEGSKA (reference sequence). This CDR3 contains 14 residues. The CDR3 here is CSASDRGSKSIQYF. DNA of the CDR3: TGCAGTGCTAGCGACAGGGGGTCCAAAAGCATTCAGTACTTC.

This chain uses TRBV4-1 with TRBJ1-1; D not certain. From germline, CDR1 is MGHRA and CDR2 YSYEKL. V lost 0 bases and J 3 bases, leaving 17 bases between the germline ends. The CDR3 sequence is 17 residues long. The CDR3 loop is CASSQDGPTYGDTEAFF. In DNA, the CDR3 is TGCGCCAGCAGCCAAGATGGACCTACCTACGGAGACACTGAAGCTTTCTTT.

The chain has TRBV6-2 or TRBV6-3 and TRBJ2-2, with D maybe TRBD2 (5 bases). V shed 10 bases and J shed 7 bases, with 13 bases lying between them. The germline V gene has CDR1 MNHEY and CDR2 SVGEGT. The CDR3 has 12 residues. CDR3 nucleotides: TGTGCCACCGAGGACTCGTTCGGGGAGCTGTTTTTT. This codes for CATEDSFGELFF.

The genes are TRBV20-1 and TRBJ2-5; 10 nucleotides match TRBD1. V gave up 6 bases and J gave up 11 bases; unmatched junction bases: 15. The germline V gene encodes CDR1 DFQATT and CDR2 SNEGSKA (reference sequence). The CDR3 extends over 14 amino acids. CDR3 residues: CSALGDRGYNEQYF. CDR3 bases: TGCAGTGCCCTCGGGGACAGGGGATACAATGAGCAGTACTTC.

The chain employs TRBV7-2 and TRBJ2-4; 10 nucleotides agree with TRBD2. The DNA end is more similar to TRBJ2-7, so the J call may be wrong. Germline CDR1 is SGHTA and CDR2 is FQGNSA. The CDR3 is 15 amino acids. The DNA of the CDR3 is TGTGCCAGCCACCCGAAAGCGGGAGGGACTCACGAGCAGTACTTC. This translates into CASHPKAGGTHEQYF.

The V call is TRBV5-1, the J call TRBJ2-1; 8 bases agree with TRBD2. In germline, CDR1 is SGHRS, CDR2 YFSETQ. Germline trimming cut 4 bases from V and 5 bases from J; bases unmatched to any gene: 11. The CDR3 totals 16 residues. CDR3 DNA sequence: TGCGCCAGCAGCCCTAGCGTAGCGGGGCAAGACAATGAGCAGTTCTTC. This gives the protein CASSPSVAGQDNEQFF.

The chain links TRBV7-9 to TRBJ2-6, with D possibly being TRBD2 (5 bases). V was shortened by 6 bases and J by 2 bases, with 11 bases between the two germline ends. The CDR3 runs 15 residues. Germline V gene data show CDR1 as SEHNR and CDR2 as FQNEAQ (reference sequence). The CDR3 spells CASRRAVAGANVLTF. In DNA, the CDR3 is TGTGCCAGCAGGAGGGCGGTAGCTGGGGCCAACGTCCTGACTTTC. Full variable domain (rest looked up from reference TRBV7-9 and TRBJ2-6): DTGVSQNPRHKITKRGQNVTFRCDPISEHNRLYWYRQTLGQGPEFLTYFQNEAQLEKSRLLSDRFSAERPKGSFSTLEIQRTEQGDSAMYLCASRRAVAGANVLTFGAGSRLTVL.